This TCR beta chain was recovered during a study of blood T cells in healthy people across ages. It was with a sample-barcoded 5' primer and a J-beta primer mix that a second PCR of roughly 7 to 12 cycles was run. Every single cDNA molecule received a tag from a template-switch adaptor with 12 random nucleotides. TCRdb re-called the 5' RACE reads with MiXCR, one entry per CDR3 protein. This sample has over 1,500,000 distinct CDR3 sequences, with about two fifths found just once. Sequenced: blood. This clonotype was obtained from a human donor in good health.

Here the CDR3 reads CASRAGTLTEAFF. The CDR3 nucleotides are TGTGCCAGCAGAGCGGGGACGCTCACTGAAGCTTTCTTT. The chain has TRBV6-5 and TRBJ1-1; tentatively, D is TRBD1 (5 bases). Germline V gene data show CDR1 as MNHEY and CDR2 as SVGAGI. The CDR3 has 13 residues. V shed 6 bases and J shed 4 bases, with 12 bases lying between them.